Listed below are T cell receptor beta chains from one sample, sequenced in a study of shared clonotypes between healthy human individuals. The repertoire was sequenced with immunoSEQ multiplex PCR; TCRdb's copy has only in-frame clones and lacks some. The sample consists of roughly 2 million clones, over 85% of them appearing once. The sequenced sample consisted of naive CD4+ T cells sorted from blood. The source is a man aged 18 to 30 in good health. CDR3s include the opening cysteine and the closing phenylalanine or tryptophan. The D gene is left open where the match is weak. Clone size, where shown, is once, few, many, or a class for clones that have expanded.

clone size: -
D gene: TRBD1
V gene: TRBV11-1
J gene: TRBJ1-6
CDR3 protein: CASSTGTGNSPLHF
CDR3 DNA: TGTGCCAGCAGCACCGGGACAGGGAATTCACCCCTCCACTTT

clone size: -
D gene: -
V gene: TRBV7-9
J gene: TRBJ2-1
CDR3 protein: CASRPTQGPAYNEQFF
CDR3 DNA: TGTGCCAGCAGACCCACCCAGGGGCCGGCCTACAATGAGCAGTTCTTC

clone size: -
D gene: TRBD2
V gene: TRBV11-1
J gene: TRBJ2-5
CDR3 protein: CASSLGLAETQYF
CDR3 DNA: TGTGCCAGCAGCTTAGGACTAGCTGAGACCCAGTACTTC

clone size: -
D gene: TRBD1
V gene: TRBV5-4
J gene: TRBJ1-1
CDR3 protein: CASSEGQSNAEAFF
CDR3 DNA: TGTGCCAGCAGCGAGGGACAGTCGAACGCTGAAGCTTTCTTT

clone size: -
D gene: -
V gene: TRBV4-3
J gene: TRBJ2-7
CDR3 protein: CASSQGLGQTYEQYF
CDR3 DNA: TGCGCCAGCAGCCAAGGCCTAGGACAGACCTACGAGCAGTACTTC

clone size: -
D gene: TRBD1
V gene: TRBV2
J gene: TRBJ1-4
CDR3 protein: CASSAGTGGTEKLFF
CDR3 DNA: TGTGCCAGCAGTGCGGGAACAGGGGGCACTGAAAAACTGTTTTTT

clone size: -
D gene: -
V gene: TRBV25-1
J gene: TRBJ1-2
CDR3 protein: CASSEAPGNYGYTF
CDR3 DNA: TGTGCCAGCAGTGAGGCTCCTGGTAACTATGGCTACACCTTC

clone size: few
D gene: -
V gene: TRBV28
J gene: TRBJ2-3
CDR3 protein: CASSLLPGDTDTQYF
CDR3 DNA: TGTGCCAGCAGTTTATTACCGGGGGACACAGATACGCAGTATTTT

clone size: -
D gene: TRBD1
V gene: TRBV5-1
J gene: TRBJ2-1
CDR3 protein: CASSLGTGSYNEQFF
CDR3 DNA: TGCGCCAGCAGCTTGGGGACAGGTTCCTACAATGAGCAGTTCTTC

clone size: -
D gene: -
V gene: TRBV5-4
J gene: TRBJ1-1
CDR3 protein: CASSPRGGGGTEAFF
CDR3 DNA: TGTGCCAGCAGCCCGCGGGGTGGAGGGGGGACTGAAGCTTTCTTT

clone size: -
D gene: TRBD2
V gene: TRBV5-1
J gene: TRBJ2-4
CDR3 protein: CASKRAGDKNIQYF
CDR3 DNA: TGCGCCAGCAAGCGGGCGGGAGACAAAAACATTCAGTACTTC

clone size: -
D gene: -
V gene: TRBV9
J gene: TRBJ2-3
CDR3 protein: CASSAASKTGSPDFTDTQYF
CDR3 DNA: TGTGCCAGCAGCGCCGCGAGCAAAACCGGGTCACCCGACTTCACAGATACGCAGTATTTT

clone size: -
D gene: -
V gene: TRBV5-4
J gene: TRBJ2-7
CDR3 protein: CASSSINSYEQYF
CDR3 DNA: TGTGCCAGCAGTTCAATCAACTCCTACGAGCAGTACTTC

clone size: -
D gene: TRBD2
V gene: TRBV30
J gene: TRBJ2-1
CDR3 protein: CAWTGTNLYNEQFF
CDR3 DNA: TGTGCCTGGACCGGGACTAACCTCTACAATGAGCAGTTCTTC

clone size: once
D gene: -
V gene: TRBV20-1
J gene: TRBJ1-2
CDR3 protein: CSARGFYGYTF
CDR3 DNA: TGCAGTGCTAGGGGATTTTATGGCTACACCTTC

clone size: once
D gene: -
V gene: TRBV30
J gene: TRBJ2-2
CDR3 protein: CAWTGSNTGELFF
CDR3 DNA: TGTGCCTGGACAGGGTCTAACACCGGGGAGCTGTTTTTT

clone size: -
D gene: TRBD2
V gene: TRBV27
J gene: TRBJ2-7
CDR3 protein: CASSDGTSGGSSYEQYF
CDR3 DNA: TGTGCCAGCAGTGACGGGACTAGCGGGGGGAGCTCCTACGAGCAGTACTTC

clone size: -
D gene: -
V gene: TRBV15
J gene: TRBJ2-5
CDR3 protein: CATSREKGLSRETQYF
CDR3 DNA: TGTGCCACCAGCAGAGAGAAGGGGCTGAGTAGGGAGACCCAGTACTTC

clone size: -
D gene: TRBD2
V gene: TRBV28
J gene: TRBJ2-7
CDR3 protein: CASSDPGLAGRYEQYF
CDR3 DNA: TGTGCCAGCAGTGACCCGGGACTAGCGGGGCGCTACGAGCAGTACTTC

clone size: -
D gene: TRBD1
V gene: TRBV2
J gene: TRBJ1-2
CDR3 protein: CASGQGAGYTF
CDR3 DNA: TGTGCCAGCGGACAGGGCGCGGGCTACACCTTC

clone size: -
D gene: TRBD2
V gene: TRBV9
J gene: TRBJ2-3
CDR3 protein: CASSGGLAGGMGTDTQYF
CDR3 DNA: TGTGCCAGCAGCGGGGGACTAGCGGGAGGCATGGGCACAGATACGCAGTATTTT

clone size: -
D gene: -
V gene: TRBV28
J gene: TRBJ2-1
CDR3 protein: CASNGNNEQFF
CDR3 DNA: TGTGCCAGCAATGGAAACAATGAGCAGTTCTTC

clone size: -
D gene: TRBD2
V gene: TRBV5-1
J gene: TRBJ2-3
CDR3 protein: CASSSVAGPTDTQYF
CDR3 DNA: TGCGCCAGCAGCTCCGTAGCGGGGCCCACAGATACGCAGTATTTT

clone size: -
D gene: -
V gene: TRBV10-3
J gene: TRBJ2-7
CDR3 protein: CAIRGGTSYEQYF
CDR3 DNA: TGTGCCATCAGGGGAGGCACCTCCTACGAGCAGTACTTC

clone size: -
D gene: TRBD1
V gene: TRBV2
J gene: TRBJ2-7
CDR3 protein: CASSPDRVTTHGAYEQYF
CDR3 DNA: TGTGCCAGCAGCCCAGACAGGGTGACCACCCATGGAGCCTACGAGCAGTACTTC

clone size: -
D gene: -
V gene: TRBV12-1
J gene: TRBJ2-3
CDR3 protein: CASSPVWSPMEDTQYF
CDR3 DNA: TGTGCCAGCAGCCCCGTGTGGTCACCCATGGAAGATACGCAGTATTTT

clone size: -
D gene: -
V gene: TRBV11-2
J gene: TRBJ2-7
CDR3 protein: CASSLIGFSYEQYF
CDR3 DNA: TGTGCCAGCAGCTTAATAGGGTTCTCCTACGAGCAGTACTTC

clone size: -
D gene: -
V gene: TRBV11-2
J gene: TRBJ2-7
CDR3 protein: CASSDVRGPSYEQYF
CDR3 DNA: TGTGCCAGCAGCGACGTTAGAGGTCCCTCCTACGAGCAGTACTTC

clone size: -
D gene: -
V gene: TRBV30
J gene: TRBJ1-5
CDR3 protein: CAWSQGDSNQPQHF
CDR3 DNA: TGTGCCTGGAGTCAAGGGGATAGCAATCAGCCCCAGCATTTT

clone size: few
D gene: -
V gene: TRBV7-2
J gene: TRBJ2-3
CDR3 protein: CASSTGLDTQYF
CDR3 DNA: TGTGCCAGCAGCACGGGGCTGGATACGCAGTATTTT

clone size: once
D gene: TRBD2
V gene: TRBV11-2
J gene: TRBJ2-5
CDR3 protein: CASSLSLAGGYQETQYF
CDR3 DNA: TGTGCCAGCAGCTTATCATTAGCGGGGGGTTACCAAGAGACCCAGTACTTC

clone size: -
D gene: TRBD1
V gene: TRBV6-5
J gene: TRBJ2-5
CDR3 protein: CASMDRGETQYF
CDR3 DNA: TGTGCCAGCATGGACAGGGGGGAGACCCAGTACTTC

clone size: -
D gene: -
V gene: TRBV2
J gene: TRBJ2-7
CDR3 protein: CASSAQSYEQYF
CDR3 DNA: TGTGCCAGCAGTGCTCAGAGTTACGAGCAGTACTTC